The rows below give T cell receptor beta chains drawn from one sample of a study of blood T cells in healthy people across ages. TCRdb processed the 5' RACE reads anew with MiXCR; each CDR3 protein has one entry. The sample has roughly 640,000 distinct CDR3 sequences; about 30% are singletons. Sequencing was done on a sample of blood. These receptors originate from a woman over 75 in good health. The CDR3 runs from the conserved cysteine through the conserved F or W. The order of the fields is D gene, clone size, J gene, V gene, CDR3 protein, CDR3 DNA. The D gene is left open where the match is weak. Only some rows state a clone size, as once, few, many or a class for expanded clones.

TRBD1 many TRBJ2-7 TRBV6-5 CASSPLSGQGVGEQYF TGTGCCAGCAGTCCCCTTTCGGGACAGGGGGTCGGGGAGCAGTACTTC
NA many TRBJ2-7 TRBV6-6 CASSPLGDHYEQYF TGTGCCAGCAGTCCCTTGGGGGACCACTACGAGCAGTACTTC
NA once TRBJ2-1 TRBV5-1 CASSLWVGGRYNEQFF TGCGCCAGCAGCTTGTGGGTCGGGGGAAGGTACAATGAGCAGTTCTTC
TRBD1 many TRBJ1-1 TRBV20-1 CSALTGLTEAFF TGCAGTGCCCTGACAGGGCTCACTGAAGCTTTCTTT
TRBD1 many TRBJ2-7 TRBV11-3 CASSPGALGQGIDEQYF TGTGCCAGCAGCCCTGGAGCTCTGGGACAGGGAATAGACGAGCAGTACTTC
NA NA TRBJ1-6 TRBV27 CASSSAGYNSPLHF TGTGCCAGCAGTTCAGCCGGCTATAATTCACCCCTCCACTTT
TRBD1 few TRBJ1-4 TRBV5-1 CASSLQGARDGKLFF TGCGCCAGCAGCTTACAGGGGGCTCGGGATGGAAAACTGTTTTTT
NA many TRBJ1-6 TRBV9 CASSVGLSNSPLHF TGTGCCAGCAGCGTAGGTCTGTCAAACTCACCCCTCCACTTT
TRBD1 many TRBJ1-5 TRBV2 CASRPDRGGPQHF TGTGCCAGCAGACCGGACAGGGGAGGACCCCAGCATTTT
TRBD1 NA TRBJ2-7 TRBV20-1 CSAQTGTGRSYEQYF TGCAGTGCCCAGACCGGGACAGGAAGATCCTACGAGCAGTACTTC
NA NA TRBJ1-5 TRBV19 CASMAGGNQPQHF TGTGCCAGTATGGCAGGAGGTAATCAGCCCCAGCATTTT
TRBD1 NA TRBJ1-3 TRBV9 CASSFRGQGDNTIYF TGTGCCAGCAGCTTCAGGGGGCAGGGGGACAACACCATATATTTT
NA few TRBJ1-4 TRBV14 CASSPRQKPNEKLFF TGTGCCAGCAGCCCCAGACAGAAGCCTAATGAAAAACTGTTTTTT
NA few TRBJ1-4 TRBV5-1 CASSQTGRANEKLFF TGCGCCAGCAGCCAAACAGGGAGGGCTAATGAAAAACTGTTTTTT
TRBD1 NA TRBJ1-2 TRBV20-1 CSAMTGRDYGYTF TGCAGTGCTATGACAGGGAGGGACTATGGCTACACCTTC
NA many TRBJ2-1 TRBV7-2 CASSLGARGGQDEQFF TGTGCCAGCAGCTTGGGGGCTAGGGGGGGGCAAGATGAGCAGTTCTTC
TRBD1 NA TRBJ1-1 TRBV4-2 CASSLRSTGDTEAFF TGTGCCAGCAGCCTTAGATCGACAGGGGACACTGAAGCTTTCTTT
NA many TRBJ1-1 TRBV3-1 CASSQANEPEAFF TGTGCCAGCAGCCAAGCCAATGAGCCTGAAGCTTTCTTT
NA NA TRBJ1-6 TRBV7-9 CASSFGGGLHF TGTGCCAGCAGCTTCGGGGGTGGCCTCCACTTT
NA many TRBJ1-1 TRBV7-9 CASSFGGDTEAFF TGTGCCAGCAGCTTCGGAGGGGACACTGAAGCTTTCTTT
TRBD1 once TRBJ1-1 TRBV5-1 CASSPGQGRGSEAFF TGCGCCAGCAGCCCGGGACAGGGACGGGGGAGTGAAGCTTTCTTT
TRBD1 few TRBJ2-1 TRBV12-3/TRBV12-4 CASGSGTGHNEQFF TGTGCCAGCGGCTCCGGGACAGGGCACAATGAGCAGTTCTTC
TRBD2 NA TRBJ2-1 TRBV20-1 CSARMPSGGAAYNEQFF TGCAGTGCTAGAATGCCTAGCGGGGGGGCTGCCTACAATGAGCAGTTCTTC
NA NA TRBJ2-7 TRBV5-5 CASSYGGWYEQYF TGTGCCAGCAGTTACGGTGGTTGGTACGAGCAGTACTTC
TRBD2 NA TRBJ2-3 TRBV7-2 CASSLTGTGGGTDTQYF TGTGCCAGCAGCTTGACGGGGACGGGGGGAGGCACAGATACGCAGTATTTT
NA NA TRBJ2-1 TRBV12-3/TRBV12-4 CASSLRRANEQFF TGTGCCAGCAGTTTAAGGCGGGCAAATGAGCAGTTCTTT
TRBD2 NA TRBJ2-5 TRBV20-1 CSAMTYSGGYQETQYF TGCAGTGCTATGACCTATAGCGGGGGATACCAAGAGACCCAGTACTTC
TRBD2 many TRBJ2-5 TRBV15 CATSRPAGGGETQYF TGTGCCACCAGCCGACCAGCGGGGGGCGGAGAGACCCAGTACTTC
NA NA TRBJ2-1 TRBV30 CAWRVAGRNEQFF TGTGCCTGGAGGGTTGCGGGGAGAAATGAGCAGTTCTTC
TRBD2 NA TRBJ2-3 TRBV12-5 CASGLGALSGGADTQYF TGTGCTAGTGGTTTGGGGGCCCTCTCGGGGGGGGCGGATACGCAGTATTTT
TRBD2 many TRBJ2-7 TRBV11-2 CASSFRTSGSSKYF TGTGCCAGCAGCTTTCGGACTAGCGGGAGCTCGAAGTACTTC
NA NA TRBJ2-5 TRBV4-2 CASSRATGSQETQYF TGTGCCAGCAGCCGCGCGACAGGTAGCCAAGAGACCCAGTACTTC
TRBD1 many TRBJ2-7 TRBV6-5 CASSRGDRGLGEQYF TGTGCCAGCAGTAGGGGGGACAGGGGGCTTGGCGAGCAGTACTTC
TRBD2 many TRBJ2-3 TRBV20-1 CSAAPTSGGFTDTQYF TGCAGTGCTGCCCCGACTAGCGGGGGTTTCACAGATACGCAGTATTTT
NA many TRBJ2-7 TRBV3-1 CASSPVPGLPGEQYF TGTGCCAGCAGCCCCGTCCCGGGGTTACCGGGGGAGCAGTACTTC
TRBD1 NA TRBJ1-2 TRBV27 CASSPLDRVNYGYTF TGTGCCAGCAGTCCTCTGGACAGGGTCAACTATGGCTACACCTTC
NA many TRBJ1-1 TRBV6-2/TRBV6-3 CASSYFDWVNTEAFF TGTGCCAGCAGTTATTTTGATTGGGTGAACACTGAAGCTTTCTTT
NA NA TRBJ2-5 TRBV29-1 CSALLGRRETRYF TGCAGCGCCTTGCTGGGGAGGCGAGAGACCCGGTACTTC
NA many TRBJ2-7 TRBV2 CASSTDGTTYEQYF TGTGCCAGCAGTACTGATGGAACGACCTACGAGCAGTACTTC
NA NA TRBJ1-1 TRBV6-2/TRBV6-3 CASSYSRWTEACF TGTGCCAGCAGTTACTCGAGATGGACTGAAGCTTGCTTT
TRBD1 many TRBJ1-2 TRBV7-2 CASSSYRGGYGYTF TGTGCCAGCAGCTCATACAGGGGTGGCTATGGCTACACCTTC
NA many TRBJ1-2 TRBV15 CATSRDGTNYGYTF TGTGCCACCAGCAGAGACGGGACTAACTATGGCTACACCTTC